These T cell receptor beta chains were read from a single sample in a study of Graves' ophthalmopathy and Graves' hyperthyroidism. TCRdb reanalysed the multiplex PCR reads using MiXCR and keeps one entry per CDR3 protein. The table includes more than 1,000,000 distinct CDR3 sequences, 35% to 40% detected once. The material sequenced was peripheral blood or thyroid tissue (not recorded which). The receptor source for this set is an adult man with Graves' hyperthyroidism. Each CDR3 is given with its conserved first and last residue. A D gene is named only where the DNA matches it firmly. Clone size is shown for a subset of rows, as once, few, many or a class of expanded clone.

V | length | size | D | CDR3
TRBV12-3/TRBV12-4 | 15 | many | . | CASSPPLRAQETQYF
TRBV7-8 | 17 | . | . | CASSLARDLGPGWPQHF
TRBV11-2 | 13 | few | . | CASSPKTGTEAFF
TRBV6-6 | 13 | . | . | CASSEELLGISTF
TRBV3-1 | 14 | many | TRBD1 | CASSQEDRDTEAFF
TRBV20-1 | 12 | . | TRBD1 | CSARGTGSGNTF
TRBV19 | 17 | many | TRBD1 | CASSIGTGDSGANVLTF
TRBV4-3 | 16 | few | TRBD1 | CASSQDLGQGADEQYF
TRBV6-6 | 13 | few | . | CATRDGPGQPQHF
TRBV9 | 13 | . | . | CASSPRSDSEQYF
TRBV15 | 14 | many | . | CATSRDRFNTEAFF
TRBV4-1 | 15 | many | . | CASSQDQGSNQPQHF
TRBV20-1 | 16 | many | . | CSARDPGRQLAGELFF
TRBV12-3/TRBV12-4 | 14 | few | TRBD2 | CASGPSGGAYEQYF
TRBV10-2 | 14 | . | . | CASSESGNADTQYF
TRBV19 | 16 | . | . | CASRAGHTMGHNEQFF
TRBV7-9 | 16 | many | . | CASSSQGQAGRETQYF
TRBV9 | 14 | many | TRBD1 | CASSAEDRVTEAFF
TRBV6-5 | 16 | few | TRBD1 | CASSSLGTGGFRPQHF
TRBV29-1 | 14 | few | . | CSVDGGGRYTEAFF
TRBV13 | 11 | many | . | CASSPRNEQYF
TRBV7-9 | 16 | few | . | CASSPHGGARGKMAFF
TRBV19 | 14 | . | . | CASSIGQKNTEAFF